This TCR beta chain was sequenced in a study of vaccination and CD4 T cells after COVID-19 (dated by TCRdb to 2022 to 2024). Regarding the complete study: The convalescent cohort included six males and four females, with two Hispanic individuals, seven Caucasians, two Asians and one multiracial person. In around ten COVID-19 convalescent patients and a few infection-naive healthy vaccine recipients, the spike-specific CD4+ TCR repertoire before mRNA vaccination was compared with the repertoire after mRNA vaccination. The cultures were stimulated with overlapping spike peptide pools from SARS-CoV-2 and from the common cold coronaviruses HCoV-NL63, HCoV-OC43 and HCoV-229E. Control cultures received a CEFX viral epitope pool as the positive control, an HIV-1 Nef peptide pool as the negative control, or no peptide. Each participant got two doses of either the Pfizer-BioNTech BNT162b2 vaccine (n=8) or the Moderna mRNA-1273 vaccine (n=2). Post-COVID blood samples were collected from convalescent patients a median of approximately 100 days after diagnosis, with a range of about 35 to 161 days. Post-vaccine blood samples were obtained a median of around 74 days after the second vaccine dose, with a range of roughly 12 to 250 days.

The library was generated by PCR. DNA from cultured CD4+ T cells underwent TCR sequencing with the Oncomine TCR Beta short-read assay at the Johns Hopkins FTIC core. Genomic DNA was extracted from the cultured CD4+ T cells with the QIAamp micro DNA kit. Oncomine TCR Beta libraries from cultured CD4+ T cells were pooled with unique dual indexes and sequenced on an Illumina iSeq 100. The study's processing was this. Non-productive sequences were removed, and CDR3s that did not start with C, did not end with F or W, or were shorter than 7 amino acids were discarded. The MANAFEST web application was used to identify antigen-specific clonotypes by comparing peptide-stimulated wells against reference wells and other culture wells. Positive clones required FDR below 0.05, an odds ratio above 5, and productive frequency above 0.1% in at least two of three replicate wells. A clonotype was classed as cross-reactive if the clonotype showed significant expansion both in SARS-CoV-2 spike wells and in at least one common cold coronavirus spike condition. CDR3 homology was assessed with Levenshtein distances (stringdist) and unrooted phylogenetic trees (ape) in R version 3.6.1. In TCRdb, the public reads were trimmed at Q25 with fastp and aligned with MiXCR, with productive beta chains retained. Entries that share a CDR3 protein sequence are merged under the most common genes and DNA. These V and J calls are TCRdb output, not the study's own analysis. The sample table shows more than 13,000 distinct CDR3 sequences, and about a fifth are seen once. Of the sample, around 12% falls within the top ten clones.

Counted from cysteine to phenylalanine, this CDR3 has 15 amino acids. The entry retains the CDR3 DNA only, 45 bases that are in frame from base 1. V is reduced by 1 base and J by 4 bases, leaving a spacing of 13 bases between them. CDR1 and CDR2, looked up from the germline V gene, are MNHNS and SASEGT. General study outcomes and caveats: Of the vaccine-specific clones in convalescent patients, 304 of 307, or nearly all, reacted only to SARS-CoV-2 spike and did not cross-react with common cold coronaviruses. In convalescent patients, a median roughly 86% of post-vaccine SARS-CoV-2-reactive clones were detected only after vaccination, suggesting vaccine-specific priming. Only a relatively small number of convalescent patients were included in the study, and early timepoints following natural infection were not analyzed. The median number of SARS-CoV-2-reactive clonotypes rose from 21 after infection to 38 after vaccination, but the change was not significant.

This clonotype is characterized as medium-sized (0.01 to 0.1%). The antigen this receptor binds is unknown. No per-base quality is available; no much larger clone lies one base away. The treatment or condition label of this sample denotes: roughly 11-day PBMC culture with coronavirus spike peptide pools or control peptides (ViraFEST assay). To expand antigen-specific T cells with peptide pools and then pick out the expanded clonotypes through TCR sequencing, the study relied on the ViraFEST assay. Healthy vaccine recipients had no prior SARS-CoV-2 infection, confirmed by negative nucleocapsid antibody tests before and after vaccination. Each well held roughly 2.2 million PBMCs cultured in IMDM containing roughly 5% human AB serum and approximately 9.8 IU/ml IL-2, with 10 ug/ml peptide pools added. Half of the culture medium was replaced with fresh IL-2-containing medium on days 3 and 7. CD4+ T cells were isolated after about nine days of culture through negative selection using the EasySep CD4+ T cell isolation kit. Ficoll-Paque Plus gradient centrifugation was used to isolate PBMCs from whole blood, and the isolated PBMCs were then either used fresh or cryopreserved at -140C. Each culture condition was generally run in triplicate wells.

This TCR came from a human donor who received a COVID-19 vaccine. The chain couples TRBV6-1 to TRBJ1-2; no D segment can be confidently identified. The sequences come from CD4+ T cells from blood, cultured in vitro, collected before SARS-CoV-2 vaccination. The nucleotide sequence reads TGTGCCAGCAGTGAAGTAGGCCGAGCTGGCTATGGCTACACCTTC. It translates as CASSEVGRAGYGYTF.